These 3 T cell receptor beta chains were sequenced from one sample in a study of blood T cell repertoires in COVID-19. Some clones are missing from TCRdb's copy, which holds only in-frame ones; the method was immunoSEQ multiplex PCR. The table lists around 180,000 clones, approximately 83% of them singletons. The sequenced material came from peripheral blood. Receptor source: a human donor with active or convalescent COVID-19. The donor label of this sample is uncertain.

The V gene is TRBV10-3, the J gene TRBJ2-1, with a tentative D call TRBD2 (6 bases). Trimming pared 11 bases from V and 9 bases from J, leaving 23 bases between. The CDR3 is made up of 14 amino acids. Germline V gene lookup returns CDR1 ENHRY and CDR2 SYGVKD. The CDR3: CAAKEGTLSSEQFF. Here the CDR3 DNA reads TGTGCCGCCAAGGAGGGGACTTTAAGCAGTGAGCAGTTCTTC.

The genes are TRBV2 and TRBJ1-4; a possible D gene is TRBD1 (6 bases). The CDR3 spans 14 residues. V lost 5 bases and J 4 bases, leaving 11 bases between the germline ends. From germline, CDR1 is SNHLY and CDR2 FYNNEI. This CDR3 is CASSFDRNNEKLFF. In DNA form, the CDR3 reads TGTGCCAGCAGTTTCGACAGGAATAATGAAAAACTGTTTTTT.

V and J are TRBV19 and TRBJ2-5; 9 nucleotides match TRBD1. Germline V CDR1 and CDR2: LNHDA, SQIVND (reference sequence). There are 18 residues in the CDR3. The J segment lost 2 bases and the V segment lost 5 bases, leaving 15 bases of the junction unmatched. The CDR3 is CASSRAGTGRGWQETQYF. CDR3 DNA sequence: TGTGCCAGTAGTCGCGCCGGGACAGGGAGAGGTTGGCAAGAGACCCAGTACTTC.